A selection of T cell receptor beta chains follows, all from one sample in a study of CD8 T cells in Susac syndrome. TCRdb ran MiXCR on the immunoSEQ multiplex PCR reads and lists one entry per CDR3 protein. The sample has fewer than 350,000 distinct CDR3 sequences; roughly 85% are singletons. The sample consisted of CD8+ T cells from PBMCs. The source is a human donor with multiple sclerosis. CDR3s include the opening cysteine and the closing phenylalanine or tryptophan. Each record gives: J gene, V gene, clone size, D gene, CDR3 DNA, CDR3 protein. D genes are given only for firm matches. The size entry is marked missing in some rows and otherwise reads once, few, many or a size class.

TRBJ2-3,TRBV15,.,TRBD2,TGTGCCACCAGCAGACTGGGAGCGGGAGGGCCGACCGATACGCAGTATTTT,CATSRLGAGGPTDTQYF
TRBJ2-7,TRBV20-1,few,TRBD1,TGCAGTGTTTATCCCGGACAGGGGAACAACGAGCAGTACTTC,CSVYPGQGNNEQYF
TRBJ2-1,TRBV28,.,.,TGTGCCAGCAGTTTCACGGGTCGTAGATACAATGAGCAGTTCTTC,CASSFTGRRYNEQFF
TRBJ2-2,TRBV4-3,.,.,TGCGCCAGCAGCCAAGATCGCCAGTTGAACACCGGGGAGCTGTTTTTT,CASSQDRQLNTGELFF
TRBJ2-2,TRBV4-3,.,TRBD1,TGCGCCAGCAGCCAATACGGGACAGGGGTTCCCGGGGAGCTGTTTTTT,CASSQYGTGVPGELFF
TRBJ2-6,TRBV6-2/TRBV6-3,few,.,TGTGCCAGCAGTTACTTTTCTGGGGCCAACGTCCTGACTTTC,CASSYFSGANVLTF
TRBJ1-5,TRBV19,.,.,TGTGCCAGTAGTATGCGGGGAAATCAGCCCCAGCATTTT,CASSMRGNQPQHF
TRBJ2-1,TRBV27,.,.,TGTGCCAGCAGTTTCTGGCCCCAGGGGTTTGACCATGAGCAGTTCTTC,CASSFWPQGFDHEQFF
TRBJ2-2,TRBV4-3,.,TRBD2,TGCGCCAGCAGCCAAGAGCTCCCCGGGACTAGTGGCCCCGGGGAGCTGTTTTTT,CASSQELPGTSGPGELFF
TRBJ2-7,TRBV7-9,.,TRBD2,TGTGCCAGCGGTCCTAGCGGTTATCGTCTCCTCTCCTACGAGCAGTACTTC,CASGPSGYRLLSYEQYF
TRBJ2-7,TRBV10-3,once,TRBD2,TGTGCCATCAGTAAGGGACTAGCGGGAGCACGAGGCGAGCAGTACTTC,CAISKGLAGARGEQYF
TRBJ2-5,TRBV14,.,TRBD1,TGTGCCTGCAGTTACACAGGGGTTCAAGAGACCCAGTACTTC,CACSYTGVQETQYF
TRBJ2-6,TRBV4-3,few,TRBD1,TGCGCCAGCAGCCAGGGACAGGGTTCCTCTGGGGCCAACGTCCTGACTTTC,CASSQGQGSSGANVLTF
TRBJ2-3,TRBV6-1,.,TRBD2,TGTGCCAGCAGTCGGACTAGCGGGAGGGCCGGAACAGATACGCAGTATTTT,CASSRTSGRAGTDTQYF
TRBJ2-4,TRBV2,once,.,TGTGCCAGCAGTGAAAGTTTCTCCGCGCTAAGGTACTTC,CASSESFSALRYF
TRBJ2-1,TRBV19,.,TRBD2,TGTGCCAGTAGTCAGACTAGCGGGAGTCCCAATGAGCAGTTCTTC,CASSQTSGSPNEQFF
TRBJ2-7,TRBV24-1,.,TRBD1,TGTGCCACCAGTGATGTTCGGACAGGGGGAAGCGAGCAGTACTTC,CATSDVRTGGSEQYF
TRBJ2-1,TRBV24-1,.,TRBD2,TGTGCCACCAGTGATTTGCCGGTCGGGACTAGCCCCAACAATGAGCAGTTCTTC,CATSDLPVGTSPNNEQFF
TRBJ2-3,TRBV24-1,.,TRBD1,TGTGCCACCAGTGATCCCGAGACAGGGGGAACAGATACGCAGTATTTT,CATSDPETGGTDTQYF
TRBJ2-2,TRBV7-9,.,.,TGTGCCAGCAGCGACGTCGGCGGGGTCACCGGGGAGCTGTTTTTT,CASSDVGGVTGELFF
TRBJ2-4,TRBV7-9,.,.,TGTGCCAGCAGCCACCATAGCGAAGATGCCAAAAACATTCAGTACTTC,CASSHHSEDAKNIQYF
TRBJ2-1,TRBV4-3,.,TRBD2,TGCGCCAGCAGCCAAGTTGAGGGAGGGCCTAATGAGCAGTTCTTC,CASSQVEGGPNEQFF
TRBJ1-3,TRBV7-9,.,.,TGTGCCAGCAGCTTCCCAAGACAGCACTCTGGAAACACCATATATTTT,CASSFPRQHSGNTIYF
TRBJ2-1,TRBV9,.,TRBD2,TGTGCCAGCAGCCCCCGAGAAGGACTAGCGGGGTGGGGGTCCTACAATGAGCAGTTCTTC,CASSPREGLAGWGSYNEQFF
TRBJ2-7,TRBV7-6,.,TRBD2,TGTGCCAGCAAAACCGGGGAGGGGACTTCCTACGAGCAGTACTTC,CASKTGEGTSYEQYF
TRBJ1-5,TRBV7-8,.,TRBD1,TGTGCCAGCAGCCTCAGACAGGGTAGCAATCAGCCCCAGCATTTT,CASSLRQGSNQPQHF
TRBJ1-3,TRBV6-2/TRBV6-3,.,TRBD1,TGTGCCAGCGTCGACGTACCGGGACAGGAGGACGGAAACACCATATATTTT,CASVDVPGQEDGNTIYF
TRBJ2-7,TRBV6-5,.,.,TGTGCCAGCAGTTGGCCGGGGACTGGCGTCGGCCTCTACGAGCAGTACTTC,CASSWPGTGVGLYEQYF
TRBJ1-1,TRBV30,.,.,TGTGCCTGGGCCTGGTGGTCAGGGACTGAAGCTTTCTTT,CAWAWWSGTEAFF
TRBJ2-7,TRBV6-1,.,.,TGTGCCAGCAGTGAATTGGCAGCGTCCTACGAGCAGTACTTC,CASSELAASYEQYF
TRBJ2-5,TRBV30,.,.,TGCGCCTGGAGGACGGGGATCCAAGAGACCCAGTACTTC,CAWRTGIQETQYF
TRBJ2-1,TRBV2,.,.,TGTGCCAGCAAACGGGACGGCCGGAATGAGCAGTTCTTC,CASKRDGRNEQFF
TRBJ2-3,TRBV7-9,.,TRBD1,TGTGCCAGCAGCCCGACCCCAGACGATGACAGGGGGGCATGGGATACGCAGTATTTT,CASSPTPDDDRGAWDTQYF
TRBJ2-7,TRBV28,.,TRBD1,TGTGCCAGCAGTTTATTTTTGGAGACAGGGGGGCACTACGAGCAGTACTTC,CASSLFLETGGHYEQYF
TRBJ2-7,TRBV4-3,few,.,TGCGCCAGCAGCCAAGATAAGGGGTCCCCAGGCGAGCAGTACTTC,CASSQDKGSPGEQYF
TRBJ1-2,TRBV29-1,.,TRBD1,TGCAGCGTTGCCGACAGGGAGAACTATGGCTACACCTTC,CSVADRENYGYTF
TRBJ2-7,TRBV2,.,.,TGTGCCATCACAATGGGTAGCGAGCAGTACTTC,CAITMGSEQYF
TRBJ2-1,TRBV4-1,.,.,TGCGCCAGCAGCCAAGAGGCGGGTTCTTGGATCAATGAGCAGTTCTTC,CASSQEAGSWINEQFF
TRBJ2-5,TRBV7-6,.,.,TGTGCCAGCAGCTTAAGCCAGAGAGAGACCCAGTACTTC,CASSLSQRETQYF
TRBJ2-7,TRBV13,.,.,TGTGCCAGCAGCTTAGGGCGGGCAGGCCTCAGAGAGCAGTACTTC,CASSLGRAGLREQYF
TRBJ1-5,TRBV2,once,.,TGTGCCAGCAGTCCAGATTACTCCCGGAGAGGTCAGCCCCAGCATTTT,CASSPDYSRRGQPQHF
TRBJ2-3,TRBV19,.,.,TGTGCCAGTACCGAACGGGTCGCAGATACGCAGTATTTT,CASTERVADTQYF
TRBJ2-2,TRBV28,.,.,TGTGCCAGCAGTATTTCCGACCCTCACACCGGGGAGCTGTTTTTT,CASSISDPHTGELFF
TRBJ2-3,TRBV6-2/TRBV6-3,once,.,TGTGCCAGCAGTTCAATAGGCGCCTCCGCAGATACGCAGTATTTT,CASSSIGASADTQYF
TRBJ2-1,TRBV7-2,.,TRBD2,TGTGCCAGCAGCTTTTACCTGGGGGGAGGGCCGATCTACAATGAGCAGTTCTTC,CASSFYLGGGPIYNEQFF
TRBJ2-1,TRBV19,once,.,TGTGCCAGTAGTCTCCCCGGTTTCAATGAGCAGTTCTTC,CASSLPGFNEQFF
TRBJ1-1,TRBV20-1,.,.,TGCAGTGCTAGAGATTTAAGGGGATGGCGTCTCGCTGAAGCTTTCTTT,CSARDLRGWRLAEAFF
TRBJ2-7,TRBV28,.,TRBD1,TGTGCCAGCAGATGGACAGGGCCTTCTAGCGAGCAGTACTTC,CASRWTGPSSEQYF
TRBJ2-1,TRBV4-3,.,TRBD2,TGCGCCAGCAGCCAAACTAGCGGGAGCTATGAGCAGTTCTTC,CASSQTSGSYEQFF
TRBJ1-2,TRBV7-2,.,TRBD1,TGTGCCAGCAGCTTAGTTCGACAGGGGGAAGGCTACACCTTC,CASSLVRQGEGYTF
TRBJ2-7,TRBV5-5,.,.,TGTGCCAGCAGCCCCCTGACAGGTGACGAGCAGTACTTC,CASSPLTGDEQYF
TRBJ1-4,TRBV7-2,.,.,TGTGCCAGCAGCTTATGGCGTTCAACTAATGAAAAACTGTTTTTT,CASSLWRSTNEKLFF
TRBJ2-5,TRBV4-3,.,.,TGCGCCAGCAGCCAAGATGTCGGGGTGGGGGAGACCCAGTACTTC,CASSQDVGVGETQYF
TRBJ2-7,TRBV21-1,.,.,TGTGCCAGCAGCAAAGCGCTTTACGGGGGAGACGAGCAGTACTTC,CASSKALYGGDEQYF
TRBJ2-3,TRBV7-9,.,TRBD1,TGTGCCAGCAGTCCGACAGGGACAGGAGATACGCAGTATTTT,CASSPTGTGDTQYF
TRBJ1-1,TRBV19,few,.,TGTGCCAGTAGTCTCCCCCCGGGGACTGAAGCTTTCTTT,CASSLPPGTEAFF
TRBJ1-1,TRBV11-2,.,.,TGTGCCAGCAGCTTGGGAGTGAAGACTGAAGTTTTCTTT,CASSLGVKTEVFF
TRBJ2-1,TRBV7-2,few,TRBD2,TGTGCCAGCAGCTTAAGCGGGGTCTACAATGAGCAGTTCTTC,CASSLSGVYNEQFF
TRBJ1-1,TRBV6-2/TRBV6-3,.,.,TGTGCCAGCAGTTACGGCGATCTGGGAGTCACTGAAGCTTTCTTT,CASSYGDLGVTEAFF
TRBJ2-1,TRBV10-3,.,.,TGTGCCATCAGTGAGTCTAGCGGCTCCTACAATGAGCAGTTCTTC,CAISESSGSYNEQFF